Each of the 16 T cell receptor beta chains below was sequenced from the same sample in a study of regulatory T cells in long-lasting Graves disease. CDR3 regions were amplified by Arm-PCR using iRepertoire HTBI primers to build TCR beta libraries. Via MiXCR, TCRdb re-called the multiplex PCR reads, giving one row per CDR3 protein. The table has some 220,000 distinct CDR3 sequences, approximately 18% seen once; the top ten hold about 11%. Time point denoted: newly diagnosed GD, antithyroid drugs for less than 3 months. PBMCs provided the RNA from which the TCR library was made. These same records also appear under a second study, on T cells in Graves' hyperthyroidism and ophthalmopathy.

Sample: peripheral blood mononuclear cells (PBMCs), taken at new diagnosis, from a patient treated with antithyroid drugs. Receptors were obtained from a woman aged 25 to 39 with Graves disease.

Of note for this clonotype: A much larger clone is a single base away; this may be a read error. The rearrangement uses TRBV11-2 and TRBJ2-3; a possible D gene is TRBD2 (6 bases). This CDR3 region has 15 residues. Germline assignment: CDR1 SGHAT and CDR2 FQNNGV. V lost 2 bases, J lost 2 bases, and 11 bases lay in between. CDR3 DNA sequence: TGTGCCAGCAGCTTACGGCGGGACCCCACAGATACGCAGTATTTT. Its translation: CASSLRRDPTDTQYF.

This clonotype was observed at least ten times. The gene calls are TRBV6-1 and TRBJ1-6, with a tentative D call TRBD1 (6 bases). From germline, CDR1 is MNHNS and CDR2 SASEGT. This CDR3 has 14 residues. V was pared by 7 bases and J by 11 bases, with 18 bases between. Here the CDR3 reads CASTQGGFNAPLHF. CDR3 DNA: TGTGCCAGCACCCAAGGGGGGTTTAACGCACCCCTCCACTTT.

This clonotype came up many times. The chain joins TRBV19 to TRBJ1-2; D remains ambiguous. Germline CDR1 and CDR2: LNHDA and SQIVND (reference sequence). This CDR3 contains 14 residues. Trimming stripped 2 bases from V and 6 bases from J, with 13 bases between. This CDR3 is CASSISPGRHGYTF. In DNA form, the CDR3 reads TGTGCCAGTAGTATATCCCCCGGACGGCATGGCTACACCTTC.

This clonotype was observed many times. V gene TRBV12-3 or TRBV12-4 combines with J gene TRBJ1-1; 9 bases align to TRBD1. V lost 9 bases, J lost 7 bases, and 9 bases stayed unmatched. The CDR3 runs 13 residues. This CDR3 reads CASVPGQGVEAFF. CDR3 sequence (DNA): TGTGCCAGTGTACCGGGACAGGGTGTTGAAGCTTTCTTT.

This clonotype was seen ten or more times. The J gene is TRBJ2-6, the V gene TRBV15, with D possibly TRBD1 on 6 matching bases. CDR1 and CDR2 from the germline V gene are LNHNV and YYDKDF (reference sequence). CDR3 length: 16 residues. V gave up 4 bases and J gave up 0 bases, with 10 bases separating them. CDR3 loop: CATSKKQGSGANVLTF. Written as DNA, the CDR3 is TGTGCCACCAGCAAAAAACAGGGCTCTGGGGCCAACGTCCTGACTTTC.

This clonotype was recorded many times. The J gene is TRBJ1-3, the V gene TRBV5-4; tentatively, D is TRBD1 (6 bases). V was shortened by 0 bases and J by 4 bases, with 14 bases between the two germline ends. This CDR3 region has 16 residues. Germline V CDR1 and CDR2: SGHNT, YYREEE (reference sequence). CDR3 region: CASSLGARGTGNTIYF. CDR3 coding DNA: TGTGCCAGCAGCTTGGGAGCCAGGGGTACCGGAAACACCATATATTTT.

This clonotype occurred many times. The V gene is TRBV12-3 or TRBV12-4, the J gene TRBJ2-7; TRBD1 agrees at 7 bases. The junction had 9 bases not matched to a gene; V was cut back by 5 bases and J by 2 bases. The CDR3 has 15 amino acids. For the CDR3, the DNA is TGTGCCAGCAGTAAAACTTGGACAGGAACCTACGAGCAGTACTTC. This codes for CASSKTWTGTYEQYF.

This clonotype occurred many times. The J gene is TRBJ1-6, the V gene TRBV3-1; D is possibly TRBD1 (5 bases). The V and J ends lost 5 bases and 9 bases respectively, with 11 bases between them. There are 13 residues in the CDR3. Germline CDR1 is LGHDT and CDR2 is YNNKEL (reference sequence). In DNA form, the CDR3 reads TGTGCCAGCAGCATCAGACAGTTTTCACCCCTCCACTTT. Translated: CASSIRQFSPLHF.

This clonotype was counted many times. The chain recombines TRBV12-3 or TRBV12-4 with TRBJ1-5; 11 bases are shared with TRBD1. This CDR3 has 16 amino acids. The V gene end was trimmed by 4 bases and the J gene end by 5 bases; junction bases not matched to a gene: 7. The CDR3 coding sequence is TGTGCCAGCAGTTATCGGACAGGGGGCGGGGATCAGCCCCAGCATTTT. This translates into CASSYRTGGGDQPQHF.

This clonotype appeared a single time. The CDR3 region has the DNA TGTGCCAGCAGTCCCGACAGGGGGGTAACGGGGGCCAACGTCCTGACTTTC. It specifies CASSPDRGVTGANVLTF. The rearrangement joins TRBV2 to TRBJ2-6; 9 bases line up with TRBD1. Looked up from germline, CDR1 is SNHLY and CDR2 is FYNNEI. V gave up 5 bases and J gave up 4 bases; unmatched junction bases: 9. CDR3 length: 17 residues.

Ten or more counts support this clonotype. This chain joins TRBV7-9 and TRBJ1-3, with TRBD1 matching over 10 bases. After removal of 5 bases from V and 4 bases from J, the junction contained 8 bases not matched to a gene. The CDR3 runs 16 residues. Germline V lookup: CDR1 SEHNR, CDR2 FQNEAQ (reference sequence). The CDR3 region is CASSAPTGGAGNTIYF. The CDR3 nucleotides read TGTGCCAGCAGCGCTCCGACAGGGGGCGCCGGAAACACCATATATTTT. Supplemented by reference TRBV7-9 and TRBJ1-3, the full variable domain reads DTGVSQNPRHKITKRGQNVTFRCDPISEHNRLYWYRQTLGQGPEFLTYFQNEAQLEKSRLLSDRFSAERPKGSFSTLEIQRTEQGDSAMYLCASSAPTGGAGNTIYFGEGSWLTVV.

This clonotype was found many times. The V gene is TRBV28, the J gene TRBJ2-3, with a weak D call TRBD2 (5 bases). From germline, CDR1 is MDHEN and CDR2 SYDVKM. The V end lost 7 bases, the J end lost 0 bases, and 17 bases lay between the germline ends. The CDR3 runs to 16 residues. This chain's CDR3 is CASKQSGGWSTDTQYF. The CDR3 DNA is TGTGCCAGCAAACAATCGGGCGGGTGGAGCACAGATACGCAGTATTTT.

This clonotype has a count of ten or more. This chain links TRBV6-2 or TRBV6-3 with TRBJ2-1; the D gene is possibly TRBD1 (6 bases). V lost 5 bases and J 1 base, leaving 15 bases between the germline ends. Germline values: CDR1 MNHEY, CDR2 SVGEGT. The CDR3 loop spans 16 amino acids. The CDR3 is CASSEGHRASYNEQFF. The CDR3 DNA reads as TGTGCCAGCAGTGAGGGGCACAGGGCTTCCTACAATGAGCAGTTCTTC.

The V gene is TRBV28, the J gene TRBJ2-3; D possibly matches TRBD1 or TRBD2 (5 bases each). Germline CDR1 MDHEN, CDR2 SYDVKM. The CDR3 is made up of 15 amino acids. V dropped 7 bases and J dropped 1 base, with 15 bases sitting between them. This CDR3 is CASKMTWDRTDTQYF. In nucleotides, the CDR3 is TGTGCCAGCAAAATGACCTGGGACCGCACAGATACGCAGTATTTT.

This clonotype came up many times. This chain connects TRBV20-1 to TRBJ2-3, with 7 positions matching TRBD2. Germline V gives CDR1 DFQATT, CDR2 SNEGSKA (reference sequence). Trimming at V came to 5 bases and at J to 7 bases, leaving 9 bases not matched to a gene. CDR3 length: 13 amino acids. The CDR3 protein is CSASWEGLHTQYF. CDR3 nucleotide sequence: TGCAGTGCTTCGTGGGAGGGCCTCCATACGCAGTATTTT.

The chain links TRBV20-1 to TRBJ2-1; 8 bases are shared with TRBD2. Per germline, CDR1 DFQATT and CDR2 SNEGSKA (reference sequence). This CDR3 is 15 amino acids long. The ends lost 5 bases at V and 4 bases at J; junction bases unmatched: 10. CDR3 nucleotide sequence: TGCAGTGCTCCCTTGGGGCTAGCGGGTTACAATGAGCAGTTCTTC. This encodes CSAPLGLAGYNEQFF.